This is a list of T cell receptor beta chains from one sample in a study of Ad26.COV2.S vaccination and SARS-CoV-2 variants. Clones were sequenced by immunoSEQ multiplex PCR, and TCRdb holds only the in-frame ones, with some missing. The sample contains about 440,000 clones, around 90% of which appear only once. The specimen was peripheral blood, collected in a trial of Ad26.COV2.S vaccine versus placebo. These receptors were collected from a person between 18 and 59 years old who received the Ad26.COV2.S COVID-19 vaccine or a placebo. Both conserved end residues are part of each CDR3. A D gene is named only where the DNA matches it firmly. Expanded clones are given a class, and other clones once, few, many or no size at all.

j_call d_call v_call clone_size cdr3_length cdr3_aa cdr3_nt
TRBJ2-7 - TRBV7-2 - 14 CASSLLLGSYEQYF TGTGCCAGCAGCTTACTCTTGGGGTCCTACGAGCAGTACTTC
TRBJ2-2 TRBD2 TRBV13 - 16 CASSFGGLAVTGELFF TGTGCCAGCAGCTTCGGCGGACTAGCGGTCACCGGGGAGCTGTTTTTT
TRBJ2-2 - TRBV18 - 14 CASSPGPNTGELFF TGTGCCAGCTCACCAGGCCCAAACACCGGGGAGCTGTTTTTT
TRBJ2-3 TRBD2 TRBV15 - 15 CATTTGTTPTDTQYF TGTGCCACCACAACCGGGACTACCCCCACAGATACGCAGTATTTT
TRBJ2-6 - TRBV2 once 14 CASSSLSGANVLTF TGTGCCAGCAGTAGTCTCTCTGGGGCCAACGTCCTGACTTTC
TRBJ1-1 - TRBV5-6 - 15 CASSLLNSMNTEAFF TGTGCCAGCAGCCTCCTTAACAGCATGAACACTGAAGCTTTCTTT
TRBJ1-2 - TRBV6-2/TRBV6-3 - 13 CASSYKWTVGYTF TGTGCCAGCAGTTACAAGTGGACAGTCGGCTACACCTTC
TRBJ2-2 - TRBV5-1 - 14 CASIVDSSGGELFF TGCGCCAGCATCGTTGATTCGTCGGGCGGGGAGCTGTTTTTT
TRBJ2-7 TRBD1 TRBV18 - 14 CASSGTGSSYEQYF TGTGCCAGCTCCGGGACAGGGAGCTCCTACGAGCAGTACTTC
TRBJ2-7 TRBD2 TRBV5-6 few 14 CASSFSGRAREQYF TGTGCCAGCAGCTTCAGCGGGAGGGCACGGGAGCAGTACTTC
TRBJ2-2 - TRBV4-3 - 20 CASSQVALTAGTRNTGELFF TGCGCCAGCAGCCAAGTTGCCCTGACGGCGGGGACTCGGAACACCGGGGAGCTGTTTTTT
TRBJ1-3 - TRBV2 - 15 CASSSIGSSGNTIYF TGTGCCAGCAGCTCTATAGGCAGCTCTGGAAACACCATATATTTT
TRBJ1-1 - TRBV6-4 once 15 CASRAGTTENTEAFF TGTGCCAGCAGGGCCGGGACAACAGAGAACACTGAAGCTTTCTTT
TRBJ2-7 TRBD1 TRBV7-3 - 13 CASSSDREDGQYF TGTGCCAGCAGCTCGGACAGGGAGGATGGGCAGTACTTC
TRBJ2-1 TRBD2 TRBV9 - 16 CASSVGGSGRNNEQFF TGTGCCAGCAGCGTAGGTGGTAGCGGGAGGAACAATGAGCAGTTCTTC
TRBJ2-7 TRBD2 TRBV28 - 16 CASSLLIGGRTDEQYF TGTGCCAGCAGTTTACTTATTGGCGGGAGAACCGACGAGCAGTACTTC
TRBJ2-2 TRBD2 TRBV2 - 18 CASSRAVAGGPVGGELFF TGTGCCAGCAGCCGAGCGGTAGCGGGAGGGCCAGTTGGCGGGGAGCTGTTTTTT
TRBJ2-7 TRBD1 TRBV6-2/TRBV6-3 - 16 CASSYHTGTVSYEQYF TGTGCCAGCAGTTACCACACCGGGACAGTCTCCTACGAGCAGTACTTC
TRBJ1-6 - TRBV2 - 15 CASSDLGALGSPLHF TGTGCCAGCAGTGATCTGGGGGCCTTGGGGTCACCCCTCCACTTT
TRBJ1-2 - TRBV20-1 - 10 CSYSHYGYTF TGCAGTTATTCTCATTATGGCTACACCTTC
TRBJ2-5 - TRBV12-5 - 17 CASGLVQGGAGQETQYF TGTGCTAGTGGTTTGGTACAGGGGGGGGCAGGCCAAGAGACCCAGTACTTC
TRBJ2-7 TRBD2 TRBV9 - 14 CASSPRTSGYEQYF TGTGCCAGCAGCCCCCGGACTAGCGGCTACGAGCAGTACTTC
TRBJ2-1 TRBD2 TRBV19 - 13 CASRKRGNNEQFF TGTGCCAGCCGAAAGCGGGGGAACAATGAGCAGTTCTTC